The clone carrying this T cell receptor (beta chain) was counted ten times or more. Its target is not known. Amplification of TCR alpha and beta CDR3 regions from RNA used iRepertoire nested multiplex PCR. For one-step reverse transcription and amplification, roughly 85-450 ng of tissue mRNA or PBMC total RNA was used. MiXCR, applied by TCRdb to the multiplex PCR reads, yields one record per CDR3 protein. This table holds 95,000 to 150,000 distinct CDR3 sequences, approximately 23% found once. This entry is derived from a study of glioma-infiltrating T cells. Points from the study as a whole: Tissue and blood shared very few CDR3 sequences. Non-neoplastic patients had below-expected tissue-blood divergence, while all gliomas exceeded expectation.

Trimming removed 5 bases from V and 4 bases from J, with 17 bases in between. The CDR3 totals 14 residues. Germline CDR1 is DFQATT and CDR2 is SNEGSKA (reference sequence). This receptor was taken from a human donor with low-grade glioma or glioblastoma, undergoing nonglioma brain surgery, or in good health (not recorded which). Sequencing was done on a sample of glioma tissue, nonneoplastic brain tissue, or PBMCs (not recorded which). The chain links TRBV20-1 to TRBJ2-5; the D gene is possibly TRBD1 (6 bases). CDR3 DNA: TGCAGTGCTCCCAAAAGTGACAGGCGAGAGACCCAGTACTTC. As protein: CSAPKSDRRETQYF.